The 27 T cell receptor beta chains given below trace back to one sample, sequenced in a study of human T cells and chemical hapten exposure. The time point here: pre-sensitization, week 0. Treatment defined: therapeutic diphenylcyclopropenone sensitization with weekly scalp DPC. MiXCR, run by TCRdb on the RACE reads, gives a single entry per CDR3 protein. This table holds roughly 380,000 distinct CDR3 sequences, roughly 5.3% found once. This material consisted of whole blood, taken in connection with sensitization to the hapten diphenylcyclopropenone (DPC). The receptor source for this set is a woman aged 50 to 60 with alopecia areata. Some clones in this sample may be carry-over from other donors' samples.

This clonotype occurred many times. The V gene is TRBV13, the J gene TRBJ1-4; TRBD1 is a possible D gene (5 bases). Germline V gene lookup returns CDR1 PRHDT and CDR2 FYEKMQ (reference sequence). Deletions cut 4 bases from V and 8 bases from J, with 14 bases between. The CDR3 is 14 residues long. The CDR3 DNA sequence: TGTGCCAGCAGCTCGGGGGGGTCTCGAGAAAAACTGTTTTTT. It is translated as CASSSGGSREKLFF.

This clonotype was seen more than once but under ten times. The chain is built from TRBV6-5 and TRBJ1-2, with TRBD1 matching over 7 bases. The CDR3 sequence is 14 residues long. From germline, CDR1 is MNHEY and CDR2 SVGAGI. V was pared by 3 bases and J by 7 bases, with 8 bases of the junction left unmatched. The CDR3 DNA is TGTGCCAGCAGTTATAGAGGGGGCGCCGGTGGCTACACCTTC. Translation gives CASSYRGGAGGYTF.

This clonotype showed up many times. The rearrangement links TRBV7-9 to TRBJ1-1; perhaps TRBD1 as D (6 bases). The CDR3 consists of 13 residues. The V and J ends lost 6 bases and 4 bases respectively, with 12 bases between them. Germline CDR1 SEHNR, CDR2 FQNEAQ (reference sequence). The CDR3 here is CASSHREVTEAFF. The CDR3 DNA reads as TGTGCCAGCAGTCACAGGGAGGTCACTGAAGCTTTCTTT.

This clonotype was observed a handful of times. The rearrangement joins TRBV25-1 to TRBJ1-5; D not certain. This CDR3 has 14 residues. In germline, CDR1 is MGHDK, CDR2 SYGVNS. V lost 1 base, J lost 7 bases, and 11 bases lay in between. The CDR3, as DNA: TGTGCCAGCAGTGAATTGACCACCCAGCAGCCCCAGCATTTT. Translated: CASSELTTQQPQHF. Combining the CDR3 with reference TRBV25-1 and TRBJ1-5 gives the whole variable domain EADIYQTPRYLVIGTGKKITLECSQTMGHDKMYWYQQDPGMELHLIHYSYGVNSTEKGDLSSESTVSRIRTEHFPLTLESARPSHTSQYLCASSELTTQQPQHFGDGTRLSIL.

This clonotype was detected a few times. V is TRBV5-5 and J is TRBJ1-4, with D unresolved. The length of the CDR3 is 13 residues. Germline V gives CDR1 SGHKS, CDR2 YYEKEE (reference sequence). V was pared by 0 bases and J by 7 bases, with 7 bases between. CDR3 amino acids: CASSLEGSEKLFF. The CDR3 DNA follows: TGTGCCAGCAGCTTGGAGGGTAGTGAAAAACTGTTTTTT.

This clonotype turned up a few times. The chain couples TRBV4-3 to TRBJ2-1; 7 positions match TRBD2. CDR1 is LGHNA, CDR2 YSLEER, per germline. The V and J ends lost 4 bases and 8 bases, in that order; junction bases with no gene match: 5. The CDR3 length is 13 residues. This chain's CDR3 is CASSRGLVDEQFF. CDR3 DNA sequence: TGCGCCAGCAGCCGTGGACTAGTTGATGAGCAGTTCTTC.

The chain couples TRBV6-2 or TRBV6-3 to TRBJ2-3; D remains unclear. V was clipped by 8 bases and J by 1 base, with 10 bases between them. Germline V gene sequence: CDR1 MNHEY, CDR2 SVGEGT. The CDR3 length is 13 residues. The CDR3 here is CASQGLRTDTQYF. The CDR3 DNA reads TGTGCCAGCCAAGGTTTACGCACAGATACGCAGTATTTT.

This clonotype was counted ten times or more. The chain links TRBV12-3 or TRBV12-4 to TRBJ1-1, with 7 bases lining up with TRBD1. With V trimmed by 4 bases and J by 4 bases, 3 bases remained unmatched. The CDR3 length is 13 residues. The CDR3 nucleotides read TGTGCCAGCAGTTCAGGGGGAAGCACTGAAGCTTTCTTT. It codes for CASSSGGSTEAFF.

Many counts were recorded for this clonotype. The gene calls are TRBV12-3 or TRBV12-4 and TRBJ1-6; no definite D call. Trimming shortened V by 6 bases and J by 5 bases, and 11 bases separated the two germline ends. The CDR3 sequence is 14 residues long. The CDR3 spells CASRPGVDNSPLHF. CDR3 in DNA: TGTGCCAGCAGACCAGGTGTGGATAATTCACCCCTCCACTTT.

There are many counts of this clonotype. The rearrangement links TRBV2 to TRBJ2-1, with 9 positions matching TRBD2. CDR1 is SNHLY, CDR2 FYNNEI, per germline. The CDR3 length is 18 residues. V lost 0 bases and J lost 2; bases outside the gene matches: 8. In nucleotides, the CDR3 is TGTGCCAGCAGTGAAGCCTCAGCGGGAGGCCACGCCTACAATGAGCAGTTCTTC. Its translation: CASSEASAGGHAYNEQFF.

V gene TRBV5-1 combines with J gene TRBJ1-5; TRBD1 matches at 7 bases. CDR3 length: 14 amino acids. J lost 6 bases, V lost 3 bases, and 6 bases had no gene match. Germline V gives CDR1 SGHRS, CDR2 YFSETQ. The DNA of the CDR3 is TGCGCCAGCAGCTCAGGGACAGTAGGTCAGCCCCAGCATTTT. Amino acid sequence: CASSSGTVGQPQHF.

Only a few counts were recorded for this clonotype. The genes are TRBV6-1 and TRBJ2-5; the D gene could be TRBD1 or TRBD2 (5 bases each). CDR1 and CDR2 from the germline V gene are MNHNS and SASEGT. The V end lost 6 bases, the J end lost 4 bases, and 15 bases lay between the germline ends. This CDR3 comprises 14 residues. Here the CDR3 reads CASRREEGRETQYF. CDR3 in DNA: TGTGCCAGCAGGAGGGAAGAGGGACGAGAGACCCAGTACTTC.

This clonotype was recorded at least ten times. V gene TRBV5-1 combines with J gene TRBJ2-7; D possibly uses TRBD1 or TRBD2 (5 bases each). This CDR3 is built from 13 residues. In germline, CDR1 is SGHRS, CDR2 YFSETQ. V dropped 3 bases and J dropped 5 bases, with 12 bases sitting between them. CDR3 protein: CASSYRQRDEQYF. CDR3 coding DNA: TGCGCCAGCAGCTACCGACAGAGGGACGAGCAGTACTTC.

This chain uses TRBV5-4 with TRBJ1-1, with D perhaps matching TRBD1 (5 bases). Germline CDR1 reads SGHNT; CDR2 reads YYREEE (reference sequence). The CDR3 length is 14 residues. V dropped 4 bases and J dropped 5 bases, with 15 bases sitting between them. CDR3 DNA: TGTGCCAGCAGCCCAGATGACAGAGGGACTGAAGCTTTCTTT. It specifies CASSPDDRGTEAFF.

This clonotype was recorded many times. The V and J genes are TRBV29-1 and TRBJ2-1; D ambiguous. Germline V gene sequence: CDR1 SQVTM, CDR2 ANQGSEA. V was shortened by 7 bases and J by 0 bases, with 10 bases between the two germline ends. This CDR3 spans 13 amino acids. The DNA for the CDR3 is TGCAGCGGTGATAGTAGCTCCTACAATGAGCAGTTCTTC. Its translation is CSGDSSSYNEQFF.

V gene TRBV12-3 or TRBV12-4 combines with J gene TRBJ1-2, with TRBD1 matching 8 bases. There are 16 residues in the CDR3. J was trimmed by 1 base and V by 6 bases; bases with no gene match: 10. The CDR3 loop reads CASSRGQARVNYGYTF. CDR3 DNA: TGTGCCAGCAGCCGGGGACAGGCAAGGGTTAACTATGGCTACACCTTC.

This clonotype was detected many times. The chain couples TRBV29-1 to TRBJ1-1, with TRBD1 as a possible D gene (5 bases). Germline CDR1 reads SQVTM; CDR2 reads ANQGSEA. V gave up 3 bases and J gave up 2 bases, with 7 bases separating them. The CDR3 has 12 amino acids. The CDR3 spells CSVDQGNTEAFF. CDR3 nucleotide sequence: TGCAGCGTTGATCAGGGTAACACTGAAGCTTTCTTT.

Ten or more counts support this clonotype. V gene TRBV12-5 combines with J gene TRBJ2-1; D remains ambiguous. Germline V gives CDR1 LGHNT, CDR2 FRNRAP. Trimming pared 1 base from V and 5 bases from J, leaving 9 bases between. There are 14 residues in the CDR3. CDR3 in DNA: TGTGCTAGTGGTTTGGACCCTACACACAATGAGCAGTTCTTC. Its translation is CASGLDPTHNEQFF.

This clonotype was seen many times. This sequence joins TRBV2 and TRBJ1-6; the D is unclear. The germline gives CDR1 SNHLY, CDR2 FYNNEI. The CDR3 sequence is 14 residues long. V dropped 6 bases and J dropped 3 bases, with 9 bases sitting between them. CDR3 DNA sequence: TGTGCCAGCAGGAGAGACATCTATAATTCACCCCTCCACTTT. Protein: CASRRDIYNSPLHF.

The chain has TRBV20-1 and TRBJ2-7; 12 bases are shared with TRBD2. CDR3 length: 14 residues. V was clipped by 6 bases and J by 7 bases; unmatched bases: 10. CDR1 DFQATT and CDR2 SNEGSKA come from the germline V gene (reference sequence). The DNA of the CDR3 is TGCAGTGCACGACTAGCGGGGGAGAGGAGGGAGCAGTACTTC. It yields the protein CSARLAGERREQYF.

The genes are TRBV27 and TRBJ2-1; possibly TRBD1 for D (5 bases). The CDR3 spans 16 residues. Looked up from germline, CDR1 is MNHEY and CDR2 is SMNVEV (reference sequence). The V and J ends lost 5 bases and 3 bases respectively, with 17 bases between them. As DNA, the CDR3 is TGTGCCAGCAGTACGAACAGGCGAATCAACTACAATGAGCAGTTCTTC. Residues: CASSTNRRINYNEQFF.

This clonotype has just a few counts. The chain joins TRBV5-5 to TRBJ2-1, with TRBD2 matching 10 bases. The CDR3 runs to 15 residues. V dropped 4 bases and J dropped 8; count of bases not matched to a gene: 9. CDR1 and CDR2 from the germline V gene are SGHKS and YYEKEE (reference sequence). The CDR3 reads CASSPFSGRQDEQFF. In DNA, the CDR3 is TGTGCCAGCAGCCCTTTTAGCGGGAGGCAGGATGAGCAGTTCTTC. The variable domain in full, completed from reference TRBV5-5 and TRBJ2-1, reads DAGVTQSPTHLIKTRGQQVTLRCSPISGHKSVSWYQQVLGQGPQFIFQYYEKEERGRGNFPDRFSARQFPNYSSELNVNALLLGDSALYLCASSPFSGRQDEQFFGPGTRLTVL.

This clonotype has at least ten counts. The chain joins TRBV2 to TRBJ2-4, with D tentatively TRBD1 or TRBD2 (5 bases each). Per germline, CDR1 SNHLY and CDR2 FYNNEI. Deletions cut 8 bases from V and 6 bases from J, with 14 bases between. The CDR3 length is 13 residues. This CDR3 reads CASEGPTGNIQYF. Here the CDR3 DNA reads TGTGCCAGCGAGGGACCCACGGGAAACATTCAGTACTTC.

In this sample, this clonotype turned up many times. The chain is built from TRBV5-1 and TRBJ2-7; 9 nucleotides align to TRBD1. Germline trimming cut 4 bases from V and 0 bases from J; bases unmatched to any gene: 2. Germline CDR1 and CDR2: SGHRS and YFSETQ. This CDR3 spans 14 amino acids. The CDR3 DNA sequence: TGCGCCAGCAGCGGGGACAGGGCCTCCTACGAGCAGTACTTC. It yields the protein CASSGDRASYEQYF.

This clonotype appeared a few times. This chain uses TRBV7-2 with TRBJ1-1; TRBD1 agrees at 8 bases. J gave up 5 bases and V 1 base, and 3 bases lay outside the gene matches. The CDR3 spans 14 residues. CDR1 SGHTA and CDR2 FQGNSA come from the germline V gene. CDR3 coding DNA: TGTGCCAGCAGCTTAGAGAGACAGGGGACTGAAGCTTTCTTT. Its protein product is CASSLERQGTEAFF.

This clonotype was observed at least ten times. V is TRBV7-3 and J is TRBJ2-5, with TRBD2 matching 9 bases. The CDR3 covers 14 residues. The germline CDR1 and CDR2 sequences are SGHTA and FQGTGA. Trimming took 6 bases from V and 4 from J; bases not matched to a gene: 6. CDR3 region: CASSRSGGRETQYF. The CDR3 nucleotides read TGTGCCAGCAGTCGAAGCGGGGGGAGAGAGACCCAGTACTTC. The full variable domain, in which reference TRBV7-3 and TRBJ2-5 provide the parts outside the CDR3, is GAGVSQTPSNKVTEKGKYVELRCDPISGHTALYWYRQSLGQGPEFLIYFQGTGAADDSGLPNDRFFAVRPEGSVSTLKIQRTERGDSAVYLCASSRSGGRETQYFGPGTRLLVL.

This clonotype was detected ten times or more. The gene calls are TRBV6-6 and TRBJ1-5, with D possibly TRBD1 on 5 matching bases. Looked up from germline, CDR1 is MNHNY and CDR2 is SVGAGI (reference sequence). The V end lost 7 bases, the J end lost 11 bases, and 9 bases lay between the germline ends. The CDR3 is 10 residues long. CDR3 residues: CASMGETQHF. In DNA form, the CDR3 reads TGTGCCAGCATGGGGGAGACCCAGCATTTT.